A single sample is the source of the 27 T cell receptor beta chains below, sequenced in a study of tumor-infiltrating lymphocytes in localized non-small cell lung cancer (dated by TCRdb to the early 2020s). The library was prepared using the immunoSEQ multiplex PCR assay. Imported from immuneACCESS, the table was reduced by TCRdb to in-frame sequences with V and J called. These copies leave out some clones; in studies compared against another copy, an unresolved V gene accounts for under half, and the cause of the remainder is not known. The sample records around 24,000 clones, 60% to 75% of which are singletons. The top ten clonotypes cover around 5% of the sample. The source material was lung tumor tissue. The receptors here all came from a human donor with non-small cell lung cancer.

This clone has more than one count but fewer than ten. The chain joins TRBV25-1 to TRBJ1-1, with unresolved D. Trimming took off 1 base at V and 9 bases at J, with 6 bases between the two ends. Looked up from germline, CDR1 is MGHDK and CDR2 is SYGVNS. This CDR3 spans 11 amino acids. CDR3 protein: CASSELSKAFF. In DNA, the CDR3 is TGTGCCAGCAGTGAATTAAGTAAAGCTTTCTTT. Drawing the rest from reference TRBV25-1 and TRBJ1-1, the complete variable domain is EADIYQTPRYLVIGTGKKITLECSQTMGHDKMYWYQQDPGMELHLIHYSYGVNSTEKGDLSSESTVSRIRTEHFPLTLESARPSHTSQYLCASSELSKAFFGQGTRLTVV.

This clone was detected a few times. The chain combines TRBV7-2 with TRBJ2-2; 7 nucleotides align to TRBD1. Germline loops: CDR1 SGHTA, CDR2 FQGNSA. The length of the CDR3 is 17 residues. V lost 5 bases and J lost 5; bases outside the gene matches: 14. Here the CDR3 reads CASSTRTGFGLTGELFF. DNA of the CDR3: TGTGCCAGCAGCACCCGGACAGGATTTGGTTTGACCGGGGAGCTGTTTTTT.

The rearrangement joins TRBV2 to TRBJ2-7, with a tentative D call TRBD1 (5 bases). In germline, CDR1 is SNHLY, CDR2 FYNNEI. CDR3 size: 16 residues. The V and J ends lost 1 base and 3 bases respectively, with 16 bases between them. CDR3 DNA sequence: TGTGCCAGCAGTGAAGGTAGTGGGCAGGGTAGCTACGAGCAGTACTTC. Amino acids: CASSEGSGQGSYEQYF.

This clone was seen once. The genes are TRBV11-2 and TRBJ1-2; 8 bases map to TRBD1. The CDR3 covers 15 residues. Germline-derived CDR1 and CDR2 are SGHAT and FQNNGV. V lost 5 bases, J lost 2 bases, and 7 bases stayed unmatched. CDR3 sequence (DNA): TGTGCCAGCAGCCATGACAGGGGCGAGAACTATGGCTACACCTTC. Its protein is CASSHDRGENYGYTF.

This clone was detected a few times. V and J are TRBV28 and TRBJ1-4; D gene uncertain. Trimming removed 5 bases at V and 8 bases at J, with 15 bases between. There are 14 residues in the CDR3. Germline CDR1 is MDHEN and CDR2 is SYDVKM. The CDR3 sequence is CASSPTRVREKLFF. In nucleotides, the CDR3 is TGTGCCAGCAGTCCCACCCGGGTTCGCGAAAAACTGTTTTTT. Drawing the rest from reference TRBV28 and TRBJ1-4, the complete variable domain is DVKVTQSSRYLVKRTGEKVFLECVQDMDHENMFWYRQDPGLGLRLIYFSYDVKMKEKGDIPEGYSVSREKKERFSLILESASTNQTSMYLCASSPTRVREKLFFGSGTQLSVL.

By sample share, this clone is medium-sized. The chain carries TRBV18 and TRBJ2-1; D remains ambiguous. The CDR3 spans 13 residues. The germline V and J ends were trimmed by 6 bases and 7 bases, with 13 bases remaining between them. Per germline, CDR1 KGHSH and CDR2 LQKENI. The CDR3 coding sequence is TGTGCCAGCTCCCTCGACATCGGAAATGAGCAGTTCTTC. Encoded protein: CASSLDIGNEQFF.

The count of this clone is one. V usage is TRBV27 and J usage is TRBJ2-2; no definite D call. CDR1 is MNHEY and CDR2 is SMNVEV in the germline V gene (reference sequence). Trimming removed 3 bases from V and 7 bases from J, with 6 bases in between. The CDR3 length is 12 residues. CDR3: CASSFGGGELFF. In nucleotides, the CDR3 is TGTGCCAGCAGTTTTGGTGGCGGGGAGCTGTTTTTT.

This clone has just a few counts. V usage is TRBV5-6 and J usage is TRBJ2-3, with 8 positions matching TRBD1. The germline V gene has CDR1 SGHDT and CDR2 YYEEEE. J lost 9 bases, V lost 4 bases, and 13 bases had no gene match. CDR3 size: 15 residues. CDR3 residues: CASSPSGGASLTQYF. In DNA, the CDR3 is TGTGCCAGCAGCCCTTCAGGGGGCGCAAGTTTAACGCAGTATTTT.

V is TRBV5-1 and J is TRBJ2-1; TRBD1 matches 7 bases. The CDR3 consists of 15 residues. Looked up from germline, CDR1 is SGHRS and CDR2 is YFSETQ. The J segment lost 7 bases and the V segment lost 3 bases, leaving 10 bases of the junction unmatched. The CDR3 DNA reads TGCGCCAGCAGCTCAGTACTGACAGGGAGTAATGAGCAGTTCTTC. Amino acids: CASSSVLTGSNEQFF. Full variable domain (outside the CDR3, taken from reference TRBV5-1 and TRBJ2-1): KAGVTQTPRYLIKTRGQQVTLSCSPISGHRSVSWYQQTPGQGLQFLFEYFSETQRNKGNFPGRFSGRQFSNSRSEMNVSTLELGDSALYLCASSSVLTGSNEQFFGPGTRLTVL.

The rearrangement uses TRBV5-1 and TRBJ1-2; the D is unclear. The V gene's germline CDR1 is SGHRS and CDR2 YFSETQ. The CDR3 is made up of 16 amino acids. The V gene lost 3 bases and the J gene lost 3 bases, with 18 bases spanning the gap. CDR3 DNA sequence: TGCGCCAGCAGCTCAGCGGGCCAGCCGACGGACTATGGCTACACCTTC. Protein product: CASSSAGQPTDYGYTF. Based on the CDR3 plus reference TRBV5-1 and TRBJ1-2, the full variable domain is KAGVTQTPRYLIKTRGQQVTLSCSPISGHRSVSWYQQTPGQGLQFLFEYFSETQRNKGNFPGRFSGRQFSNSRSEMNVSTLELGDSALYLCASSSAGQPTDYGYTFGSGTRLTVV.

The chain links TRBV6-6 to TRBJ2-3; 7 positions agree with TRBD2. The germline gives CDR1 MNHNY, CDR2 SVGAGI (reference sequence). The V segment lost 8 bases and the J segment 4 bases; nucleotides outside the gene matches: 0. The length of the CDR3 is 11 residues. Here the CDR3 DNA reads TGTGCCAGCCGGGGGGCAGATACGCAGTATTTT. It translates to CASRGADTQYF.

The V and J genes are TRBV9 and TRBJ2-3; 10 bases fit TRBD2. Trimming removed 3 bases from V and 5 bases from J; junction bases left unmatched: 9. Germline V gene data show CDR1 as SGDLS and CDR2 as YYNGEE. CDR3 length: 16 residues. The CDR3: CASSGTSGEVGDTQYF. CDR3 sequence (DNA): TGTGCCAGCAGCGGAACTAGCGGGGAGGTCGGAGATACGCAGTATTTT.

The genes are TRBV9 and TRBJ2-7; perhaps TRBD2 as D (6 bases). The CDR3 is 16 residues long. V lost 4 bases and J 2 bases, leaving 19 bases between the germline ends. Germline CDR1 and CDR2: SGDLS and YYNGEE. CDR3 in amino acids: CASSPPGGTEPYEQYF. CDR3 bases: TGTGCCAGCAGCCCACCCGGAGGGACGGAACCCTACGAGCAGTACTTC.

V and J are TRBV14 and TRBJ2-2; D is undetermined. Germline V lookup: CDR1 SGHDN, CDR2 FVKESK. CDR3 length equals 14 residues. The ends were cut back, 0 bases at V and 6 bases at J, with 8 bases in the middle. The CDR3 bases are TGTGCCAGCAGCCAAGAGTGGACGTCCGGGGAGCTGTTTTTT. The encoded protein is CASSQEWTSGELFF. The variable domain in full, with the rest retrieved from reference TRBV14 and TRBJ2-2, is EAGVTQFPSHSVIEKGQTVTLRCDPISGHDNLYWYRRVMGKEIKFLLHFVKESKQDESGMPNNRFLAERTGGTYSTLKVQPAELEDSGVYFCASSQEWTSGELFFGEGSRLTVL.

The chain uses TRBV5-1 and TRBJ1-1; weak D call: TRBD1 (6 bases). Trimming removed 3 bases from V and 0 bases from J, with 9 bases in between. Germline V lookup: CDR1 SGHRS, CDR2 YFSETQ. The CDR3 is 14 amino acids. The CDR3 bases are TGCGCCAGCAGCTCGGGGGACATGAACACTGAAGCTTTCTTT. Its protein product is CASSSGDMNTEAFF. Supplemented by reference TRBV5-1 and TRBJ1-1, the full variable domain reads KAGVTQTPRYLIKTRGQQVTLSCSPISGHRSVSWYQQTPGQGLQFLFEYFSETQRNKGNFPGRFSGRQFSNSRSEMNVSTLELGDSALYLCASSSGDMNTEAFFGQGTRLTVV.

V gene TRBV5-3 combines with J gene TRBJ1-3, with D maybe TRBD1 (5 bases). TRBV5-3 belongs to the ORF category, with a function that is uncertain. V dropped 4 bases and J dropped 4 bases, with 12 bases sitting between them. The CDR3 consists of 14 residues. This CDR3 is CARSTGGRGNTIYF. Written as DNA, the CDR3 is TGTGCCAGAAGCACCGGGGGACGGGGAAACACCATATATTTT.

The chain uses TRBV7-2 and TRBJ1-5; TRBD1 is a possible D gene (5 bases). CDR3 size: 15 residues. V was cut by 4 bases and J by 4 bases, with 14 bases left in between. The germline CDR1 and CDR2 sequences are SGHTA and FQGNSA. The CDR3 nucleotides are TGTGCCAGCAGCTCCCCGACAGCGCCAAATCAGCCCCAGCATTTT. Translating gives CASSSPTAPNQPQHF.

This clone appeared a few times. The CDR3 loop reads CASSQTFTDTQYF. The CDR3 DNA follows: TGCGCCAGCAGCCAAACCTTCACAGATACGCAGTATTTT. The gene calls are TRBV4-1 and TRBJ2-3; D gene ambiguous. This CDR3 spans 13 amino acids. Trimming removed 2 bases from V and 2 bases from J, with 5 bases in between. Germline V gene lookup returns CDR1 MGHRA and CDR2 YSYEKL.

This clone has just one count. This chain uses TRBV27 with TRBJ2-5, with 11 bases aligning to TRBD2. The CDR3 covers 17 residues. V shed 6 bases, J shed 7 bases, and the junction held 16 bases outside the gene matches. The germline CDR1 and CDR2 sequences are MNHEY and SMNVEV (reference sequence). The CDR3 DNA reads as TGTGCCAGCAGCGTCCTAGCGGGAGGAAGGGGCGTAGGGACCCAGTACTTC. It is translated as CASSVLAGGRGVGTQYF.

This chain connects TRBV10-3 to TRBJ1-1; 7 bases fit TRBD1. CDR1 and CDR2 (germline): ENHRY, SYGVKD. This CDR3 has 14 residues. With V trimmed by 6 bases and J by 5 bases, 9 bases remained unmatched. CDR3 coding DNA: TGTGCCATCAGGGTAGGGGGCGAGGGAACTGAAGCTTTCTTT. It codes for CAIRVGGEGTEAFF.

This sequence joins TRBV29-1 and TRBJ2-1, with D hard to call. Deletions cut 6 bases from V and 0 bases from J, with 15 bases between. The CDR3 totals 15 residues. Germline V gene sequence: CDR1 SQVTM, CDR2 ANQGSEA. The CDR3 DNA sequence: TGCAGCGTACAAGGATATGATAGCTCCTACAATGAGCAGTTCTTC. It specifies CSVQGYDSSYNEQFF.

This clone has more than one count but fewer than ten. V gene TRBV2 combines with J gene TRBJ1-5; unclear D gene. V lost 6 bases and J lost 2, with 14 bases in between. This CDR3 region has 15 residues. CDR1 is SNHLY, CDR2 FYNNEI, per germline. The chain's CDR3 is CASSKEGLGNQPQHF. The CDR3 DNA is TGTGCCAGCAGCAAAGAGGGTCTGGGCAATCAGCCCCAGCATTTT.

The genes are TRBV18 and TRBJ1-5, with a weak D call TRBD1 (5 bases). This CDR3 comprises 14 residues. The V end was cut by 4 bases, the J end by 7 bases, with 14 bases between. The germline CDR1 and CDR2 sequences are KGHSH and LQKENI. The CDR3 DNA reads TGTGCCAGCTCACTTTCTCAGGGCTTGCAGCCCCAGCATTTT. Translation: CASSLSQGLQPQHF. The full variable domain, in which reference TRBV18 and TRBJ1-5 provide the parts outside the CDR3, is NAGVMQNPRHLVRRRGQEARLRCSPMKGHSHVYWYRQLPEEGLKFMVYLQKENIIDESGMPKERFSAEFPKEGPSILRIQQVVRGDSAAYFCASSLSQGLQPQHFGDGTRLSIL.

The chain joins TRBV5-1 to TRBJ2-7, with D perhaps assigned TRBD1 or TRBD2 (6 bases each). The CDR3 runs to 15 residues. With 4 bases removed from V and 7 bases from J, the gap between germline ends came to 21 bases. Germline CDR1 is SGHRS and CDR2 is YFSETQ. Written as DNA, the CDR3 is TGCGCCAGCAGCCAAGGGGGAAGTACCGCGGGGGAGCAGTACTTC. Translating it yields CASSQGGSTAGEQYF.

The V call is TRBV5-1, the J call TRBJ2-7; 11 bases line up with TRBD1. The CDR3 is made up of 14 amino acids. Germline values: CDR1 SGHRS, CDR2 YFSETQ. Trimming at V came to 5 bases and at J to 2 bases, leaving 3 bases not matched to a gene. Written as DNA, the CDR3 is TGCGCCAGCAGACCGGGACAGGGGGCCTACGAGCAGTACTTC. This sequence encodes CASRPGQGAYEQYF.

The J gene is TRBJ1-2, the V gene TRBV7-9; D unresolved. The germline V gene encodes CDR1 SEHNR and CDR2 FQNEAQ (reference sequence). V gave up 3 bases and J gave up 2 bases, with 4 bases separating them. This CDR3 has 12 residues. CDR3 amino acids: CASSLGNYGYTF. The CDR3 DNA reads TGTGCCAGCAGCTTGGGAAACTATGGCTACACCTTC.

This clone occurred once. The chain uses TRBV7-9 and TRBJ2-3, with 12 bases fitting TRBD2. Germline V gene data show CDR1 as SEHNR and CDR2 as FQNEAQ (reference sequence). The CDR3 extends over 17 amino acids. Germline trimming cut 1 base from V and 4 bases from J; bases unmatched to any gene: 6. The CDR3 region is CASSLGLAGGMADTQYF. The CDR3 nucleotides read TGTGCCAGCAGCTTAGGTCTAGCGGGAGGGATGGCAGATACGCAGTATTTT.